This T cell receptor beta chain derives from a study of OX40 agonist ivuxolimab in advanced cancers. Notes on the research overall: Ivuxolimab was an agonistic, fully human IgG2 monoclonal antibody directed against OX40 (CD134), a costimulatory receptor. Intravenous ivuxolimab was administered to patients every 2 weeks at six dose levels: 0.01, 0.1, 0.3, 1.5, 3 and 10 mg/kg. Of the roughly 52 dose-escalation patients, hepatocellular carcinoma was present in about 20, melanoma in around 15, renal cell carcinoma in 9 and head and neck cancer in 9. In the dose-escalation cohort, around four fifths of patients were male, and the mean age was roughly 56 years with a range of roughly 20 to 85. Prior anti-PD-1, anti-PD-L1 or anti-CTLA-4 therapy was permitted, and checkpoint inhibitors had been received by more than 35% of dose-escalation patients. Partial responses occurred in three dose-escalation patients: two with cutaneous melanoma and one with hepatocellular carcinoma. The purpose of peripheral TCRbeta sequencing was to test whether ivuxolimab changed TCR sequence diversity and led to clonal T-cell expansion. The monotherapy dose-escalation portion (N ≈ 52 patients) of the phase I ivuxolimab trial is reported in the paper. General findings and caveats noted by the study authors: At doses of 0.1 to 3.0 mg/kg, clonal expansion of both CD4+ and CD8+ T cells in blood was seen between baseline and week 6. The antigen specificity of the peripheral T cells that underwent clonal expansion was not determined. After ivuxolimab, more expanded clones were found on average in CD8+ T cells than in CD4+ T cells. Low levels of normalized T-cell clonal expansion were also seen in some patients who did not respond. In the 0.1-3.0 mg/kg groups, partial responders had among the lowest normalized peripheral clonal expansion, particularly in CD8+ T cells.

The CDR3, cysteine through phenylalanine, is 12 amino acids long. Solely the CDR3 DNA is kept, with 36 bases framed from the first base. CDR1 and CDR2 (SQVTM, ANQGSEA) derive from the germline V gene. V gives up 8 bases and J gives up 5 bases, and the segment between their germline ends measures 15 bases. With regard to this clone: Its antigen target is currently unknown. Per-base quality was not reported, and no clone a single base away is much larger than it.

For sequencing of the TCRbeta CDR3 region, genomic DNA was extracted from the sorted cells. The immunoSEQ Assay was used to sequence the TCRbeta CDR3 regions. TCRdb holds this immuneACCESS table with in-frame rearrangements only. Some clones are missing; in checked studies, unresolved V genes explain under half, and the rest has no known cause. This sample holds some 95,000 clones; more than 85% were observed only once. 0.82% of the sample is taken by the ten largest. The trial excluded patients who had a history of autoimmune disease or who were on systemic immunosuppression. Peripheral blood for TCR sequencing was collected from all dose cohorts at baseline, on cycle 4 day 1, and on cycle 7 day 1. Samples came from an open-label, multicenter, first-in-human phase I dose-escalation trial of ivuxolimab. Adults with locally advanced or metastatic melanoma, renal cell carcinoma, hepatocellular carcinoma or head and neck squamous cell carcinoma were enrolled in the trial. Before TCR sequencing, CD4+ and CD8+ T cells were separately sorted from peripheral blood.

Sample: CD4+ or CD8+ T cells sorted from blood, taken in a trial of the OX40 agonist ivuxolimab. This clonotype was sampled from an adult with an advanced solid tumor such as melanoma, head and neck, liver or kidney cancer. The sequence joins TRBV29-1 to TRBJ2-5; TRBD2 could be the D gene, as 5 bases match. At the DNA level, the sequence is TGCAGCATTACAGAGGGTGGGGAGACCCAGTACTTC. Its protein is CSITEGGETQYF.